Here is one T cell receptor (beta chain) with its context. Its specificity is not known. CDR1 is SQVTM and CDR2 is ANQGSEA in the germline V gene. V lost 1 base and J 5 bases, leaving 14 bases between the germline ends. The CDR3 covers 14 residues. The data were taken from a study of CD8 T cells in ankylosing spondylitis. Findings and caveats of the study: What appeared characteristic of ankylosing spondylitis blood was a TCR beta motif of several highly homologous variants.

Making the TCR beta libraries involved quantitative 5'-RACE with molecular barcodes. TCRdb called the 5' RACE reads again in MiXCR, with one record for every CDR3 protein. Of around 90,000 distinct CDR3 sequences in the sample, around 30% were seen once. This chain connects TRBV29-1 to TRBJ1-1, with a possible D match to TRBD1 (5 bases). The specimen sequenced was blood, either unsorted or a sorted T cell fraction (not recorded which). This receptor was taken from a male donor with ankylosing spondylitis or in good health (not recorded which). The CDR3 region has the DNA TGCAGCGTTGAAGCATACGGGGGTCGTACTGAAGCTTTCTTT. Translation gives CSVEAYGGRTEAFF. Supplemented by reference TRBV29-1 and TRBJ1-1, the full variable domain reads SAVISQKPSRDICQRGTSLTIQCQVDSQVTMMFWYRQQPGQSLTLIATANQGSEATYESGFVIDKFPISRPNLTFSTLTVSNMSPEDSSIYLCSVEAYGGRTEAFFGQGTRLTVV.